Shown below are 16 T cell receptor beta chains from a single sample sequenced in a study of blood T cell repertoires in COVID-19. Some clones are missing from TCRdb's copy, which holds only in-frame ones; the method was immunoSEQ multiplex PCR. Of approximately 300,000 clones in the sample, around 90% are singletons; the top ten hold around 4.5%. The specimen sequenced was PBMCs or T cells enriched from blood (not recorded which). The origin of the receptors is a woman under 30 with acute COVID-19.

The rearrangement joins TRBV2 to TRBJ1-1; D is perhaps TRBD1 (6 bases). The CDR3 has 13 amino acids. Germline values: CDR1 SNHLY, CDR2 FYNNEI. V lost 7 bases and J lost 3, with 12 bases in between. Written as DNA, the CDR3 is TGTGCCAGCAAGGGGGAGGGTTACACTGAAGCTTTCTTT. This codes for CASKGEGYTEAFF.

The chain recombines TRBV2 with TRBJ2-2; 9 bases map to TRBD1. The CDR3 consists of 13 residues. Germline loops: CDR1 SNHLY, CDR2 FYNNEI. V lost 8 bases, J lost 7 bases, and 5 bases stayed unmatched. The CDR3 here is CASVGTGIGELFF. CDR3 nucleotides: TGTGCCAGCGTAGGGACAGGGATCGGGGAGCTGTTTTTT. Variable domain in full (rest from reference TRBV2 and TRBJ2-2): EPEVTQTPSHQVTQMGQEVILRCVPISNHLYFYWYRQILGQKVEFLVSFYNNEISEKSEIFDDQFSVERPDGSNFTLKIRSTKLEDSAMYFCASVGTGIGELFFGEGSRLTVL.

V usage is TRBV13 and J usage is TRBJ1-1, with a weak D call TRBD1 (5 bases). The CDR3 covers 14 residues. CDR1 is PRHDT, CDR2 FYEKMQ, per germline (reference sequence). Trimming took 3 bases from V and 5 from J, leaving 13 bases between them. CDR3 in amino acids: CASSLGLRGTEAFF. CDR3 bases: TGTGCCAGCAGCTTGGGACTGCGGGGGACTGAAGCTTTCTTT.

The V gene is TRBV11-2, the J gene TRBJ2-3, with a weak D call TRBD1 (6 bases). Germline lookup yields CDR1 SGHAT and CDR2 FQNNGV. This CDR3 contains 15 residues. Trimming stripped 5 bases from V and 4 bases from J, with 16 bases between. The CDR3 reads CASSPNRVQADTQYF. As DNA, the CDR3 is TGTGCCAGCAGCCCAAACAGGGTCCAGGCAGATACGCAGTATTTT.

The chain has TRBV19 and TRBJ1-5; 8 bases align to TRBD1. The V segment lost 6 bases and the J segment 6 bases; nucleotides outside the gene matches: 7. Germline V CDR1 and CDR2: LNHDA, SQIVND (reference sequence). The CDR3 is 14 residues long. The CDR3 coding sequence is TGTGCCAGTAGCTTGGACAGGGCCATTCAGCCCCAGCATTTT. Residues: CASSLDRAIQPQHF.

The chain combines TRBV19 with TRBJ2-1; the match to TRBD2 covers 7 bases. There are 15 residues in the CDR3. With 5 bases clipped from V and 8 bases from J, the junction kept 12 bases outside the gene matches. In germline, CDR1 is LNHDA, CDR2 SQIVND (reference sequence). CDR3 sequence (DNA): TGTGCCAGTAGTCCCCGTACCGGCGGGAGACATGAGCAGTTCTTC. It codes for CASSPRTGGRHEQFF. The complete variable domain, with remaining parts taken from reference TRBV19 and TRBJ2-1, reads DGGITQSPKYLFRKEGQNVTLSCEQNLNHDAMYWYRQDPGQGLRLIYYSQIVNDFQKGDIAEGYSVSREKKESFPLTVTSAQKNPTAFYLCASSPRTGGRHEQFFGPGTRLTVL.

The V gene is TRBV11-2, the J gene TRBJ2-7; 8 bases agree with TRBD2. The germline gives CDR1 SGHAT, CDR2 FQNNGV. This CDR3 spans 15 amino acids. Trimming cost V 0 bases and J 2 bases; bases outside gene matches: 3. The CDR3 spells CASSLDSGAAYEQYF. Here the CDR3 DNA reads TGTGCCAGCAGCTTAGATAGCGGGGCCGCCTACGAGCAGTACTTC.

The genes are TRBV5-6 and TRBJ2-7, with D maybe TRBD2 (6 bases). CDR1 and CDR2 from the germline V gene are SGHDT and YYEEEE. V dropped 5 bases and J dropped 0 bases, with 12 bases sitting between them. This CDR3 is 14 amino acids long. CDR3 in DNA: TGTGCCAGCAGTTACGGGGGTAGCTCCTACGAGCAGTACTTC. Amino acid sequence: CASSYGGSSYEQYF. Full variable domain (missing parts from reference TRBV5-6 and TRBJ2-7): DAGVTQSPTHLIKTRGQQVTLRCSPKSGHDTVSWYQQALGQGPQFIFQYYEEEERQRGNFPDRFSGHQFPNYSSELNVNALLLGDSALYLCASSYGGSSYEQYFGPGTRLTVT.

The CDR3 nucleotides read TGTGCCAGCAGCTCTCGGACAGGGTACGGACTAGCGGAATACAATGAGCAGTTCTTC. This sequence encodes CASSSRTGYGLAEYNEQFF. This chain connects TRBV6-6 to TRBJ2-1; TRBD2 agrees at 10 bases. The CDR3 length is 19 residues. V shed 6 bases and J 4 bases; nucleotides not matched to a gene: 18. Germline CDR1 MNHNY, CDR2 SVGAGI (reference sequence).

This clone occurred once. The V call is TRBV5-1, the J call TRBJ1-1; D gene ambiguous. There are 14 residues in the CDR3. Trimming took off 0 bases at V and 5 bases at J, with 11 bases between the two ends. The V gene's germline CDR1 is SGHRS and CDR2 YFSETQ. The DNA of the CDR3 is TGCGCCAGCAGCTTGGGGGAGACGGGTACTGAAGCTTTCTTT. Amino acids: CASSLGETGTEAFF.

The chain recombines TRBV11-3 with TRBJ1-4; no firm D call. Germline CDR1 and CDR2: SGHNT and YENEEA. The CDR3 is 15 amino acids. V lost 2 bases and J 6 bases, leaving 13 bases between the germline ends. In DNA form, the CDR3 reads TGTGCCAGCAGCTTATCGTGGGGAGGCGATGAAAAACTGTTTTTT. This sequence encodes CASSLSWGGDEKLFF. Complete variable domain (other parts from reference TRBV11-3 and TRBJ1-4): EAGVVQSPRYKIIEKKQPVAFWCNPISGHNTLYWYLQNLGQGPELLIRYENEEAVDDSQLPKDRFSAERLKGVDSTLKIQPAELGDSAVYLCASSLSWGGDEKLFFGSGTQLSVL.

CDR3 sequence: CASSQLRSTYEQYF. CDR3 in DNA: TGTGCCAGCAGCCAATTAAGGAGTACCTACGAGCAGTACTTC. The V and J genes are TRBV4-2 and TRBJ2-7; the D is unclear. V dropped 2 bases and J dropped 2 bases, with 10 bases sitting between them. This CDR3 is built from 14 residues. CDR1 and CDR2 (germline): LGHNA, YNFKEQ.

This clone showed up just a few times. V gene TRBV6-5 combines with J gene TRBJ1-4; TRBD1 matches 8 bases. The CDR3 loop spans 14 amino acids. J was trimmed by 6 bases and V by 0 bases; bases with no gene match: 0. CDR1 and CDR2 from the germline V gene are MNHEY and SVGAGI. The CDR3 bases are TGTGCCAGCAGTTACTCGGGACAGGATGAAAAACTGTTTTTT. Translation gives CASSYSGQDEKLFF.

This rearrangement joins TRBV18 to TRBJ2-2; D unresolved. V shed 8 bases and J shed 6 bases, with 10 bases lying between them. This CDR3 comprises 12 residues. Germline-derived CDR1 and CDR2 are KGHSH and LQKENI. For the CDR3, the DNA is TGTGCCAGCGCCCCGGTCCCCGGGGAGCTGTTTTTT. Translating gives CASAPVPGELFF.

The CDR3 spells CASSPYPGTGTIEAFF. Here the CDR3 DNA reads TGTGCCAGCAGCCCCTACCCCGGGACAGGGACAATTGAAGCTTTCTTT. The chain employs TRBV7-9 and TRBJ1-1; 9 nucleotides match TRBD1. Germline V lookup: CDR1 SEHNR, CDR2 FQNEAQ (reference sequence). This CDR3 spans 16 amino acids. Trimming took 5 bases from V and 7 from J; bases not matched to a gene: 14.

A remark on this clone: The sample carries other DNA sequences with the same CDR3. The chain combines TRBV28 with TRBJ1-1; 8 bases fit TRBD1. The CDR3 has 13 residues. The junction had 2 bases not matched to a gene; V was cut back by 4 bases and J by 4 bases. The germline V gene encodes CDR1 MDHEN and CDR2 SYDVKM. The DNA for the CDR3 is TGTGCCAGCAGTTCACAGGGGGGCACTGAAGCTTTCTTT. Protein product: CASSSQGGTEAFF.